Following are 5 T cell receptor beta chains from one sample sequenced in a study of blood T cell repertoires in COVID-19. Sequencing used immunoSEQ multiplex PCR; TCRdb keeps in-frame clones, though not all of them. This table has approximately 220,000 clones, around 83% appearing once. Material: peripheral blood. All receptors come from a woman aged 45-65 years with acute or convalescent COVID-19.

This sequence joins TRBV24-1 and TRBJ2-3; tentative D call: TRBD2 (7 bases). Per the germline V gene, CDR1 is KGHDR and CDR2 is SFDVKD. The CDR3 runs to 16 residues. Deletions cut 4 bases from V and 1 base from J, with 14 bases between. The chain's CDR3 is CATSDSRGGGTDTQYF. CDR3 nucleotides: TGTGCCACCAGTGACTCAAGGGGGGGTGGCACAGATACGCAGTATTTT.

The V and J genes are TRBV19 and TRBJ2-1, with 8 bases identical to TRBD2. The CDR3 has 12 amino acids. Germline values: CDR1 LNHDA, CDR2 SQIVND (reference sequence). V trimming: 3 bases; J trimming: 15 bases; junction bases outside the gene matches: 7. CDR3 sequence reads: CASSIPGGPWFF. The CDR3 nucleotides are TGTGCCAGTAGTATCCCGGGAGGGCCGTGGTTCTTC.

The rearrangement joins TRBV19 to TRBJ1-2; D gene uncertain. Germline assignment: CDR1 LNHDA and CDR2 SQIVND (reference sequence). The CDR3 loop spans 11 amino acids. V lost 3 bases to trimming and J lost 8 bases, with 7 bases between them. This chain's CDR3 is CASSILGGYTF. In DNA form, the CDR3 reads TGTGCCAGTAGTATTCTTGGCGGCTACACCTTC.

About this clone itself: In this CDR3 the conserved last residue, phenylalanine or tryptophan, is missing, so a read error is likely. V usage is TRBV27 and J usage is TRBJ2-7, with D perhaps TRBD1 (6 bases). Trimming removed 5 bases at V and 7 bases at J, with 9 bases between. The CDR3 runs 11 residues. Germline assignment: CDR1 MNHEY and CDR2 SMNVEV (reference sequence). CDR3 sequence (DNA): TGTGCCAGCAGTCATCAGGGGGAGCAGTACCTC. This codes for CASSHQGEQYL.

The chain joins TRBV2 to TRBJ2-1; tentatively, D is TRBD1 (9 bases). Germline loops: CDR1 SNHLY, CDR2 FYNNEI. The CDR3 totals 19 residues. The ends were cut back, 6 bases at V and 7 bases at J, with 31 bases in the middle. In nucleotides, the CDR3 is TGTGCCAGCAGGGGACAGGGTATAGTCCTAGCGGGCCCCTCGAATGAGCAGTTCTTC. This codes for CASRGQGIVLAGPSNEQFF.